The TCR beta chain described here comes from a study of blood T cell repertoires in COVID-19. Study in general: The United States, Italy and Spain supplied acute and convalescent COVID-19 samples. PBMCs, B-cell-depleted T cells, or T cells provided the cDNA or gDNA that made up the material.

Sequenced by immunoSEQ multiplex PCR; TCRdb stores in-frame clones only, minus some. The table has some 200,000 clones, 94% seen once. The CDR3 consists of 16 residues. Per the germline V gene, CDR1 is MGHRA and CDR2 is YSYEKL. V lost 0 bases and J lost 7; bases outside the gene matches: 4. In its sample, this clone was seen once. The specimen sequenced was peripheral blood. The V gene is TRBV4-1, the J gene TRBJ1-6; 9 nucleotides line up with TRBD1. The clonotype comes from a man aged 25 to 40 with COVID-19, enrolled during active disease. DNA for the CDR3: TGCGCCAGCAGCCAAGATCGAGACAGGGGGAATTCACCCCTCCACTTT. Amino acids: CASSQDRDRGNSPLHF.